This T cell receptor beta chain was sequenced for a study of OX40 agonist ivuxolimab in advanced cancers. Across the study: Ivuxolimab, which is an agonistic anti-OX40 (CD134) antibody, was administered to the patients. The study gave patients intravenous ivuxolimab at 0.01 to 10 mg/kg every 2 weeks. Regarding the study as a whole: No determination was made of the antigen specificity of the expanded peripheral T cells. Patients with a partial response at 0.1-3.0 mg/kg had among the lowest clonal expansion.

Libraries were prepared by immunoSEQ multiplex PCR; TCRdb keeps only in-frame clonotypes and omits some of them. Among about 99,000 clones listed, around 95% were seen once. V shed 6 bases and J shed 5 bases, with 13 bases lying between them. The CDR3 runs to 13 residues. Germline CDR1 is PRHDT and CDR2 is FYEKMQ (reference sequence). This clone was recorded only once. The target antigen is unknown. The chain joins TRBV13 to TRBJ2-5; D is perhaps TRBD1 (7 bases). This clonotype originated in an adult with an advanced solid tumor such as melanoma, head and neck, liver or kidney cancer. The material sequenced was CD4+ or CD8+ T cells sorted from blood, taken in a trial of the OX40 agonist ivuxolimab. The CDR3 DNA follows: TGTGCCAGCAGACAGGGGAGGAGTGAGACCCAGTACTTC. Amino acids: CASRQGRSETQYF.